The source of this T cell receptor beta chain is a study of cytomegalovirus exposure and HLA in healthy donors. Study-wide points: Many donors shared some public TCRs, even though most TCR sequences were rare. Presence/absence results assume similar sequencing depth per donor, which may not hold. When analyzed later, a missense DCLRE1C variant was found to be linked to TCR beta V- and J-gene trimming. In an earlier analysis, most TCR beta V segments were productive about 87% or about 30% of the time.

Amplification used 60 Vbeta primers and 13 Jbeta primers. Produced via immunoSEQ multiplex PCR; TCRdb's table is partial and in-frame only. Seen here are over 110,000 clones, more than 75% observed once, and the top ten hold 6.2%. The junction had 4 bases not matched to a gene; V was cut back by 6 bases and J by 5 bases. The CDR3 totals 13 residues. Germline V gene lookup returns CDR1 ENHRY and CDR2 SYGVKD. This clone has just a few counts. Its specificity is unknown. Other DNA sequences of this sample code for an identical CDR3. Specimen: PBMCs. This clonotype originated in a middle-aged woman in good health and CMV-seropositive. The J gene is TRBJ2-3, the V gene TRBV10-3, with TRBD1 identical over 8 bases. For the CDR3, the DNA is TGTGCCATCAGCGGGACAGGTGGAGATACGCAGTATTTT. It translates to CAISGTGGDTQYF.